This T cell receptor (beta chain) was captured by sequencing in a study of OX40 agonist ivuxolimab in advanced cancers. Study overall: The drug used for patients, ivuxolimab, was an agonistic anti-OX40 (CD134) antibody.

The repertoire was sequenced with immunoSEQ multiplex PCR; TCRdb's copy has only in-frame clones and lacks some. The table shows 60,000 to 85,000 clones, with around 80% occurring only once. This CDR3 has 13 residues. Germline-derived CDR1 and CDR2 are MNHNS and SASEGT. Trimming pared 4 bases from V and 5 bases from J, leaving 9 bases between. Study-wide findings and caveats: Also showing low normalized T-cell clonal expansion were some of the nonresponders.

Worth noting for this clone: Its antigen is not known.

Source: CD4+ or CD8+ T cells sorted from blood, taken in a trial of the OX40 agonist ivuxolimab. This sequence originates from an adult with an advanced solid tumor such as melanoma, head and neck, liver or kidney cancer. The chain is built from TRBV6-1 and TRBJ1-5; D is ambiguous. The CDR3 spells CASSVSPDQPQHF. The CDR3 nucleotides are TGTGCCAGCAGTGTATCTCCGGATCAGCCCCAGCATTTT.